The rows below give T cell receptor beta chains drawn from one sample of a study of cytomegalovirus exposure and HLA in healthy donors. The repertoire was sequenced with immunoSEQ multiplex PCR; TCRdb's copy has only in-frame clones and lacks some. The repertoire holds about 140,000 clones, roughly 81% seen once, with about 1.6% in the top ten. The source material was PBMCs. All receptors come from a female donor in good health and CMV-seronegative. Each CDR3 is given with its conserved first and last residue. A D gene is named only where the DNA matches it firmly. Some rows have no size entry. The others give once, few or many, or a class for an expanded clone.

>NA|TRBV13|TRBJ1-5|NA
CASSFSGVDQPQHF
TGTGCCAGCAGCTTTTCGGGGGTCGATCAGCCCCAGCATTTT
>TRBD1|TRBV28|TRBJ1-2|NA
CASSLRTGVGYTF
TGTGCCAGCAGTCTCCGGACAGGGGTCGGCTACACCTTC
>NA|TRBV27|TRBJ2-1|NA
CASNYRQDSYNEQFF
TGTGCCAGCAATTACCGACAGGACTCCTACAATGAGCAGTTCTTC
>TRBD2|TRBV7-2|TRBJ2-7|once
CASSSQLAGGPDEQYF
TGTGCCAGCAGCTCACAGCTAGCGGGGGGGCCCGACGAGCAGTACTTC
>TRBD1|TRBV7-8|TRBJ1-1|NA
CASSPRTGGETFF
TGTGCCAGCAGCCCAAGGACAGGGGGCGAAACTTTCTTT
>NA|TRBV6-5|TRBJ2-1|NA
CASSYYSAGDYNEQFF
TGTGCCAGCAGTTACTACTCGGCAGGGGATTACAATGAGCAGTTCTTC
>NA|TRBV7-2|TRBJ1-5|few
CASSAGSQPQHF
TGTGCCAGCAGCGCGGGGAGCCAGCCCCAGCATTTT
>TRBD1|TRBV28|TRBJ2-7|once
CASSLHGTESDEQYF
TGTGCCAGCAGTTTACACGGGACAGAGTCCGACGAGCAGTACTTC
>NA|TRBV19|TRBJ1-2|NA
CASSTPSRKVYGYTF
TGTGCCAGTAGCACCCCAAGCAGGAAAGTCTATGGCTACACCTTC
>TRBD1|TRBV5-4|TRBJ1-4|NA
CASSLGGQGASNEKLFF
TGTGCCAGCAGCTTGGGGGGACAGGGGGCTTCTAATGAAAAACTGTTTTTT
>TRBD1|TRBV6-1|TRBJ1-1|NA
CASSEAATGGTEAFF
TGTGCCAGCAGTGAAGCGGCGACAGGGGGGACTGAAGCTTTCTTT
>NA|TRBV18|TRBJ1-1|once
CASSPLGVLNTEAFF
TGTGCCAGCTCACCACTAGGGGTGCTGAACACTGAAGCTTTCTTT
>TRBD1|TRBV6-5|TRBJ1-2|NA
CASSEVFDRVSYTF
TGTGCCAGCAGTGAAGTATTTGACAGGGTGAGCTACACCTTC
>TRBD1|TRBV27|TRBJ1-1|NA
CASSLITGGSTEAFF
TGTGCCAGCAGTTTAATCACAGGGGGCAGTACTGAAGCTTTCTTT
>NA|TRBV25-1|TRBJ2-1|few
CASSPSWHNEQFF
TGTGCCAGCAGCCCATCGTGGCACAATGAGCAGTTCTTC
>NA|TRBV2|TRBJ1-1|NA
CASSEIASGIRTEAFF
TGTGCCAGCAGTGAAATCGCGTCAGGGATACGCACTGAAGCTTTCTTT
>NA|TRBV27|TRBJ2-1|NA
CASSFLVENEQFF
TGTGCCAGCAGTTTCCTAGTTGAAAATGAGCAGTTCTTC
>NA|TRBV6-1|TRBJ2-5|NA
CASSDLRELGLGETQYF
TGTGCCAGCAGTGATCTTCGAGAGCTGGGGCTCGGGGAGACCCAGTACTTC
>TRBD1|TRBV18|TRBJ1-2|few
CASSDRVERYGYTF
TGTGCCAGCTCCGACAGGGTAGAGCGGTATGGCTACACCTTC
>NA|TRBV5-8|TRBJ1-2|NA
CASSITGRISYGYTF
TGTGCCAGCAGCATCACAGGGAGAATCAGCTATGGCTACACCTTC
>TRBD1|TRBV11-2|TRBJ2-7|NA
CASSPGTVYEQYF
TGTGCCAGCAGCCCGGGGACAGTCTACGAGCAGTACTTC
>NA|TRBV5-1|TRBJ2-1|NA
CASSLELADEQFF
TGCGCCAGCAGCTTGGAACTAGCCGATGAGCAGTTCTTC
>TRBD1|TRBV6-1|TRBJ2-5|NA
CASSVAGGAGETQYF
TGTGCCAGCAGTGTGGCAGGGGGCGCCGGGGAGACCCAGTACTTC
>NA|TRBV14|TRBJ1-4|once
CASSQDTARREKLFF
TGTGCCAGCAGCCAAGATACGGCCCGGAGGGAAAAACTGTTTTTT
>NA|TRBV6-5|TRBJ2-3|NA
CASSYGPRGGTDTQYF
TGTGCCAGCAGTTACGGTCCCAGGGGAGGCACAGATACGCAGTATTTT
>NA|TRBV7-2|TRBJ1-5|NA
CASSLQGNQPQHF
TGTGCCAGCAGCTTACAGGGCAATCAGCCCCAGCATTTT
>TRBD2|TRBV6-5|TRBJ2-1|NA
CASRTGGEGYNEQFF
TGTGCCAGCAGGACTGGAGGGGAGGGCTACAATGAGCAGTTCTTC
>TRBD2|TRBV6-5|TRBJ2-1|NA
CASSGGHNEQFF
TGTGCCAGTTCGGGAGGGCACAATGAGCAGTTCTTC
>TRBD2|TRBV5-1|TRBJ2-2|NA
CASSISGRANTGELFF
TGCGCCAGCAGCATTAGCGGGAGGGCGAACACCGGGGAGCTGTTTTTT
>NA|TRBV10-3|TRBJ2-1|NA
CAISEPQGLNSYNEQFF
TGTGCCATCAGTGAGCCTCAGGGGCTAAACTCCTACAATGAGCAGTTCTTC
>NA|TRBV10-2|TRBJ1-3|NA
CASSEVGGTGNTIYF
TGCGCCAGCAGTGAAGTCGGGGGTACTGGAAACACCATATATTTT
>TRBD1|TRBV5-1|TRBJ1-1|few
CASSGMTGGRTEAFF
TGCGCCAGCAGCGGAATGACAGGGGGAAGGACTGAAGCTTTCTTT
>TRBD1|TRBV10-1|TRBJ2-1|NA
CASRGPGTEGRNEQFF
TGCGCCAGCAGGGGCCCCGGGACAGAGGGAAGGAATGAGCAGTTCTTC
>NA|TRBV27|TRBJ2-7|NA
CASSYGTPSYEQYF
TGTGCCAGCAGCTACGGGACACCTAGCTACGAGCAGTACTTC
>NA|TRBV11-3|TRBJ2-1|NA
CASSFSSLGGEQFF
TGTGCCAGCAGCTTTTCCTCCCTCGGTGGTGAGCAGTTCTTC
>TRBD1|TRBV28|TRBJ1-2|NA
CASSPGTGGGYTF
TGTGCCAGCAGTCCCGGGACAGGGGGCGGCTACACCTTC
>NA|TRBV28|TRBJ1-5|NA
CASSSNRGLHQPQHF
TGTGCCAGCAGTTCTAACCGGGGGTTGCATCAGCCCCAGCATTTT
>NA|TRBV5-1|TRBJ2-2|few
CASSSRGDGELFF
TGCGCCAGCAGTTCCAGGGGGGACGGGGAGCTGTTTTTT
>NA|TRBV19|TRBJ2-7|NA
CASTITGSSYEQYF
TGTGCCAGTACGATCACAGGGAGCTCCTACGAGCAGTACTTC
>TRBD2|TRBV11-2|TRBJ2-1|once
CASRLAGGNNEQFF
TGTGCCAGTAGACTAGCGGGAGGCAACAATGAGCAGTTCTTC
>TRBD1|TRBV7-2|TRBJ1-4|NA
CASSSRQGPNEKLFF
TGTGCCAGCAGCTCTCGACAGGGGCCTAATGAAAAACTGTTTTTT
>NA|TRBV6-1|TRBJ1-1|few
CASSRSADTEAFF
TGTGCCAGCAGCCGGTCTGCGGACACTGAAGCTTTCTTT
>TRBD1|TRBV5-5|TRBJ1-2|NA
CASSDQDRTLVYGYTF
TGTGCCAGCAGCGATCAGGACAGGACGCTAGTCTATGGCTACACCTTC
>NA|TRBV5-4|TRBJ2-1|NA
CASSPPTGEDNEQFF
TGTGCCAGCAGCCCTCCCACAGGGGAGGACAATGAGCAGTTCTTC
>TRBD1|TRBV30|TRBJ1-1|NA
CAWSVRTGDEAFF
TGTGCCTGGAGTGTACGGACAGGAGACGAAGCTTTCTTT
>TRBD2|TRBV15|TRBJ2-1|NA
CATSTGTSGNNEQFF
TGTGCCACCAGCACGGGGACTAGCGGGAACAATGAGCAGTTCTTC
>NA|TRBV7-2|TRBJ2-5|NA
CASRPTPGLQETQYF
TGTGCCAGCAGGCCAACACCTGGACTACAAGAGACCCAGTACTTC
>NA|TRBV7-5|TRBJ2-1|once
CARSLRQEPGLSSYNEQFF
TGTGCCAGAAGCTTACGCCAAGAACCGGGACTCAGCTCCTACAATGAGCAGTTCTTC
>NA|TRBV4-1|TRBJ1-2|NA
CASSQGPDSYGYTF
TGCGCCAGCAGCCAAGGGCCGGACTCCTATGGCTACACCTTC
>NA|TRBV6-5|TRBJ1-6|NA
CASSYEGKVGSSPLHF
TGTGCCAGCAGTTACGAAGGGAAGGTGGGGAGTTCACCCCTCCACTTT
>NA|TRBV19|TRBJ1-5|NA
CASNEIWSNQPQHF
TGTGCCAGTAATGAGATTTGGAGCAATCAGCCCCAGCATTTT
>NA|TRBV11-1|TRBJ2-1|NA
CASSFAGSSYNEQFF
TGTGCCAGCAGCTTCGCGGGGAGCTCCTACAATGAGCAGTTCTTC